This TCR beta chain originates from a study of shared clonotypes between healthy human individuals. Germline values: CDR1 SGHTA, CDR2 FQGTGA. V was clipped by 2 bases and J by 10 bases, with 14 bases between them. This CDR3 region has 13 residues. Genomic DNA per cell subset filled all wells of several immunoSEQ plates. The data were produced by immunoSEQ multiplex PCR, yet TCRdb's version contains in-frame clones alone and is incomplete. The sample holds about 1.1 million clones, approximately 80% seen once. The receptor's source is a man aged 18 to 29 in good health. Some clones in this sample may be carry-over from other donors' samples. Material for sequencing was memory CD4+ T cells from PBMCs. Subset indicated: CD45RA-negative fraction. The V gene is TRBV7-3, the J gene TRBJ1-1; D is unclear. This CDR3 reads CASSLDGSGVAFF. For the CDR3, the DNA is TGTGCCAGCAGCTTAGATGGCTCTGGTGTAGCTTTCTTT.